This TCR beta chain comes out of a study of Ad26.COV2.S vaccination and SARS-CoV-2 variants. Treatment meaning: 15 to 20 received Ad26.COV2.S at low or high dose, single or two shots; a few received placebo; per-sample allocation not given. All samples were drawn on day 63, counting from the first vaccine or placebo injection. General study findings and limits: Total T cell responses, in the TCR breadth and depth analyses, may have been underestimated.

With respect to this clone: Its target is not known.

Produced via immunoSEQ multiplex PCR; TCRdb's table is partial and in-frame only. The repertoire holds about 440,000 clones, with roughly 87% as singletons. The germline V gene has CDR1 MNHNS and CDR2 SASEGT. This CDR3 region has 15 residues. V dropped 3 bases and J dropped 8 bases, with 17 bases sitting between them. The V gene is TRBV6-1, the J gene TRBJ1-3, with a possible D match to TRBD1 (5 bases). This TCR derives from a person aged 18 to 59 who received the Ad26.COV2.S COVID-19 vaccine or a placebo. The sample consisted of peripheral blood, taken in a trial of Ad26.COV2.S vaccine versus placebo. The CDR3 spells CASSEPTPPGDTIYF. The CDR3 coding sequence is TGTGCCAGCAGTGAGCCGACACCGCCGGGGGACACCATATATTTT.